These T cell receptor beta chains were read from a single sample in a study of early T cells in non-severe SARS-CoV-2 infection. TCRdb reprocessed the 5' RACE reads via MiXCR and lists one record per CDR3 protein. The table records tens of thousands of distinct CDR3 sequences, over 9.5% of them present only once. The sample in question was whole blood, obtained at baseline. These receptors all come from an adult who was a healthcare worker with PCR-confirmed SARS-CoV-2 infection or an uninfected control (not recorded which). CDR3s include the opening cysteine and the closing phenylalanine or tryptophan. D genes are given only for firm matches. Clone size, where shown, is once, few, many, or a class for clones that have expanded.

v_call	j_call	d_call	clone_size	cdr3_aa	cdr3_nt
TRBV7-9	TRBJ2-7	NA	many	CASSGMNYEQYF	TGTGCCAGCAGCGGAATGAACTACGAGCAGTACTTC
TRBV30	TRBJ1-1	NA	NA	CAWSMGTEAFF	TGTGCCTGGAGTATGGGTACTGAAGCTTTCTTT
TRBV19	TRBJ2-1	NA	many	CASSMDAPGGSYNEQFF	TGTGCCAGTAGTATGGACGCCCCAGGGGGGTCCTACAATGAGCAGTTCTTC
TRBV12-3/TRBV12-4	TRBJ1-4	TRBD1	NA	CASSQGQVEKLFF	TGTGCCAGCAGCCAGGGACAGGTTGAAAAACTGTTTTTT
TRBV19	TRBJ2-1	NA	few	CASSMGQLYNEQFF	TGTGCCAGTAGTATGGGTCAACTTTACAATGAGCAGTTCTTC
TRBV6-5	TRBJ2-3	TRBD1	few	CASSYSGTGPTDTQYF	TGTGCCAGCAGTTACTCCGGGACAGGGCCGACAGATACGCAGTATTTT
TRBV7-9	TRBJ2-7	NA	many	CASSLNEIGEQYF	TGTGCCAGCAGCTTAAACGAGATAGGCGAGCAGTACTTC
TRBV12-3/TRBV12-4	TRBJ1-6	NA	few	CASSLGEGSGNSPLHF	TGTGCCAGCAGTTTAGGGGAGGGTAGTGGTAATTCACCCCTCCACTTT
TRBV20-1	TRBJ2-3	TRBD2	many	CSARGEGWADTQYF	TGCAGTGCTAGAGGGGAGGGGTGGGCAGATACGCAGTATTTT
TRBV12-3/TRBV12-4	TRBJ1-1	NA	few	CASSWGGQREAFF	TGTGCCAGCAGTTGGGGGGGCCAGCGTGAAGCTTTCTTT
TRBV7-3	TRBJ2-1	TRBD1	few	CASSLGRGSGEQFF	TGTGCCAGCAGCTTAGGCAGGGGGTCAGGTGAGCAGTTCTTC
TRBV15	TRBJ2-7	TRBD1	NA	CATSRDRGYEQYF	TGTGCCACCAGCCGTGACAGGGGATACGAGCAGTACTTC
TRBV12-3/TRBV12-4	TRBJ1-3	NA	many	CASSRDPSSGNTIYF	TGTGCCAGCAGTCGAGACCCCAGCTCTGGAAACACCATATATTTT